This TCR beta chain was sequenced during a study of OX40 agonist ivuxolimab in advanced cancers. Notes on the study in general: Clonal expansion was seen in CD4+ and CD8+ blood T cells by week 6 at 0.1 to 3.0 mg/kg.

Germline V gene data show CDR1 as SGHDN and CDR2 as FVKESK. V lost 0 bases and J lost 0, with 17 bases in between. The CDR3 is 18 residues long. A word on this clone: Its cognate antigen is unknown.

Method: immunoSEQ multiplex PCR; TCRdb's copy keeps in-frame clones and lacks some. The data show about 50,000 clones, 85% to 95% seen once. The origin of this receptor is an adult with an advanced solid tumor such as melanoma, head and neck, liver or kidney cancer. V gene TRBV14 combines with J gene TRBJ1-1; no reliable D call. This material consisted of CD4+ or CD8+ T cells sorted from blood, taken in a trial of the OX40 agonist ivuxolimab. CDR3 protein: CASSQDRSTVIMNTEAFF. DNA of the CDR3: TGTGCCAGCAGCCAAGATAGAAGCACAGTAATCATGAACACTGAAGCTTTCTTT.